These 28 T cell receptor beta chains were sequenced from one sample in a study of cytomegalovirus exposure and HLA in healthy donors (dated by TCRdb to about 2017). Receptor amplification or capture employed the immunoSEQ multiplex PCR assay. For the multiplex PCR, a mixture combining 60 forward primers for TCR Vbeta segments and 13 reverse primers for TCR Jbeta segments was used. TCRdb mirrors the immuneACCESS table, restricted to in-frame sequences. Some clones are absent from its copies; in checked studies, under half trace to an unresolved V gene, and the reason for the others is unknown. The sample table records about 120,000 clones; 6.5% to 9.5% of these occur just once. 6% of the sample rests with the top ten. Sequencing was done on a sample of PBMCs. The receptor source for this set is a woman aged 40 to 50 in good health and CMV-seropositive.

The sample holds a few counts of this clone. The rearrangement links TRBV11-2 to TRBJ1-4; TRBD1 agrees at 9 bases. The CDR3 has 14 amino acids. CDR1 SGHAT and CDR2 FQNNGV come from the germline V gene. The V and J ends lost 5 bases and 12 bases, in that order; junction bases with no gene match: 10. The CDR3 loop reads CASSPTGGTLELFF. In DNA form, the CDR3 reads TGTGCCAGCAGCCCGACAGGGGGGACCCTAGAACTGTTTTTT.

This clone showed up just a few times. The chain recombines TRBV7-9 with TRBJ1-1; 9 positions match TRBD1. CDR1 and CDR2 from the germline V gene are SEHNR and FQNEAQ (reference sequence). This CDR3 is 13 amino acids long. V was pared by 3 bases and J by 5 bases, with 1 base of the junction left unmatched. CDR3 sequence reads: CASSLGQGTEAFF. The CDR3 bases are TGTGCCAGCAGCTTGGGACAGGGAACTGAAGCTTTCTTT.

The chain combines TRBV6-4 with TRBJ2-1; D gene ambiguous. The CDR3 sequence is 14 residues long. Germline V gene data show CDR1 as MRHNA and CDR2 as SNTAGT. The V and J ends lost 2 bases and 4 bases respectively, with 9 bases between them. The CDR3 DNA is TGTGCCAGCAGTGACAATTTCGGGTACAATGAGCAGTTCTTC. Translating it yields CASSDNFGYNEQFF.

This clone was counted only a few times. The rearrangement links TRBV10-2 to TRBJ1-5; D might be TRBD1 (5 bases). The CDR3 covers 11 residues. Per germline, CDR1 WSHSY and CDR2 SAAADI. Trimming left V 3 bases short and J 8 bases short, with 5 bases between. CDR3 amino acids: CASSEGEPQHF. The CDR3 DNA is TGCGCCAGCAGTGAAGGGGAGCCCCAGCATTTT.

This clone was found a few times. Other DNA sequences from this sample encode an identical CDR3 as well. V and J are TRBV29-1 and TRBJ1-4, with D tentatively TRBD1 (6 bases). Germline V gene data show CDR1 as SQVTM and CDR2 as ANQGSEA. The CDR3 sequence is 13 residues long. The V end was cut by 6 bases, the J end by 6 bases, with 14 bases between. CDR3 protein: CSVAQRTDEKLFF. The CDR3 nucleotides read TGCAGCGTCGCACAACGGACAGATGAAAAACTGTTTTTT. The entire variable domain, with the rest obtained from reference TRBV29-1 and TRBJ1-4, is as follows: SAVISQKPSRDICQRGTSLTIQCQVDSQVTMMFWYRQQPGQSLTLIATANQGSEATYESGFVIDKFPISRPNLTFSTLTVSNMSPEDSSIYLCSVAQRTDEKLFFGSGTQLSVL.

CDR3 DNA: TGTGCCAGCAGTCCCTCGGTTCGGGAAGCCCATCAGCCCCAGCATTTT. Its protein product is CASSPSVREAHQPQHF. This chain joins TRBV27 and TRBJ1-5; D unresolved. V dropped 5 bases and J dropped 5 bases, with 19 bases sitting between them. The CDR3 length is 16 residues. Germline-derived CDR1 and CDR2 are MNHEY and SMNVEV (reference sequence).

This clone has a handful of counts. The chain employs TRBV2 and TRBJ2-6, with TRBD1 as a possible D gene (5 bases). Trimming stripped 6 bases from V and 2 bases from J, with 14 bases between. The germline gives CDR1 SNHLY, CDR2 FYNNEI. This CDR3 contains 16 residues. CDR3 bases: TGTGCCAGCAGCCCCCTTACCAGGGCTGGGGCCAACGTCCTGACTTTC. Its translation is CASSPLTRAGANVLTF.

This chain joins TRBV28 and TRBJ2-5; D possibly corresponds to TRBD2 (6 bases). V was trimmed by 1 base and J by 2 bases, leaving 8 bases between them. The germline V gene has CDR1 MDHEN and CDR2 SYDVKM. This CDR3 contains 14 residues. In DNA, the CDR3 is TGTGCCAGCAGTTTATTTCGGGGGCAAGAGACCCAGTACTTC. This codes for CASSLFRGQETQYF. Full variable domain (outside the CDR3, taken from reference TRBV28 and TRBJ2-5): DVKVTQSSRYLVKRTGEKVFLECVQDMDHENMFWYRQDPGLGLRLIYFSYDVKMKEKGDIPEGYSVSREKKERFSLILESASTNQTSMYLCASSLFRGQETQYFGPGTRLLVL.

The chain employs TRBV5-1 and TRBJ1-2; D is possibly TRBD1 (5 bases). Germline V CDR1 and CDR2: SGHRS, YFSETQ. The CDR3 spans 13 residues. V lost 5 bases, J lost 7 bases, and 15 bases lay in between. Here the CDR3 reads CASSAGGGSGYTF. Here the CDR3 DNA reads TGCGCCAGCAGTGCCGGGGGGGGTAGTGGCTACACCTTC.

This chain connects TRBV29-1 to TRBJ1-4, with D unclear. The CDR3 length is 14 residues. Germline loops: CDR1 SQVTM, CDR2 ANQGSEA. The V and J ends lost 4 bases and 4 bases respectively, with 13 bases between them. CDR3 sequence (DNA): TGCAGCGTTGCGCACAGAGCTGATAATGAAAAACTGTTTTTT. Amino acid sequence: CSVAHRADNEKLFF.

The chain is built from TRBV5-5 and TRBJ2-3, with 7 nucleotides matching TRBD1. The CDR3 sequence is 14 residues long. Germline trimming cut 4 bases from V and 4 bases from J; bases unmatched to any gene: 6. In germline, CDR1 is SGHKS, CDR2 YYEKEE (reference sequence). The CDR3 protein is CASSPTGRADTQYF. DNA of the CDR3: TGTGCCAGCAGCCCGACAGGGCGGGCAGATACGCAGTATTTT. The full variable domain, in which reference TRBV5-5 and TRBJ2-3 provide the parts outside the CDR3, is DAGVTQSPTHLIKTRGQQVTLRCSPISGHKSVSWYQQVLGQGPQFIFQYYEKEERGRGNFPDRFSARQFPNYSSELNVNALLLGDSALYLCASSPTGRADTQYFGPGTRLTVL.

The V gene is TRBV12-2, the J gene TRBJ1-4; the table's D call, TRBD1, has no DNA check behind it. TRBV12-2 is a documented pseudogene. CDR3 size: 15 residues. The CDR3 nucleotides read TGTGCAAGTCGCTTAAAAAGGACAGGGGATGAAAAACTGTTTTTT. Translated, it gives CASRLKRTGDEKLFF.

The rearrangement links TRBV5-5 to TRBJ2-1; no clear D. Germline V gene data show CDR1 as SGHKS and CDR2 as YYEKEE (reference sequence). Trimming left V 4 bases short and J 0 bases short, with 11 bases between. There are 15 residues in the CDR3. CDR3 loop: CASSGAGSSYNEQFF. CDR3 nucleotide sequence: TGTGCCAGCAGCGGAGCCGGGTCCTCCTACAATGAGCAGTTCTTC.

This clone came up a few times. The chain couples TRBV15 to TRBJ1-6, with a possible D match to TRBD1 (5 bases). Germline V lookup: CDR1 LNHNV, CDR2 YYDKDF (reference sequence). V was cut by 3 bases and J by 2 bases, with 5 bases left in between. The CDR3 consists of 14 residues. The CDR3 sequence is CATSRDTYNSPLHF. CDR3 coding DNA: TGTGCCACCAGCAGGGACACCTATAATTCACCCCTCCACTTT.

The chain carries TRBV13 and TRBJ2-5; D may be TRBD2 (5 bases). The germline V and J ends were trimmed by 6 bases and 2 bases, with 13 bases remaining between them. Per germline, CDR1 PRHDT and CDR2 FYEKMQ (reference sequence). The CDR3 loop spans 14 amino acids. Here the CDR3 DNA reads TGTGCCAGCAGTTTTACCGGGGAGCAAGAGACCCAGTACTTC. Translation: CASSFTGEQETQYF.

V usage is TRBV6-1 and J usage is TRBJ2-2, with D possibly TRBD2 on 5 matching bases. The CDR3 has 13 residues. Germline values: CDR1 MNHNS, CDR2 SASEGT. V was trimmed by 8 bases and J by 9 bases, leaving 16 bases between them. The CDR3, as DNA: TGTGCCAGCGACCCGGGATCCCTAAGGGAGCTGTTTTTT. Its translation is CASDPGSLRELFF.

This rearrangement joins TRBV11-2 to TRBJ1-4, with D uncertain. V lost 1 base, J lost 7 bases, and 16 bases lay in between. The CDR3 totals 16 residues. CDR1 is SGHAT, CDR2 FQNNGV, per germline. Here the CDR3 DNA reads TGTGCCAGCAGCTTAGCCAGCGGGGTAGGAGTTGAAAAACTGTTTTTT. Its translation is CASSLASGVGVEKLFF.

The CDR3 DNA sequence: TGCGCCAGCAGCTCGACAGGGGGAGGGCCCCAGCATTTT. Protein: CASSSTGGGPQHF. The chain links TRBV5-1 to TRBJ1-5; TRBD1 matches 9 bases. The CDR3 spans 13 residues. Germline values: CDR1 SGHRS, CDR2 YFSETQ. Trimming took 3 bases from V and 9 from J; bases not matched to a gene: 4. Supplemented by reference TRBV5-1 and TRBJ1-5, the full variable domain reads KAGVTQTPRYLIKTRGQQVTLSCSPISGHRSVSWYQQTPGQGLQFLFEYFSETQRNKGNFPGRFSGRQFSNSRSEMNVSTLELGDSALYLCASSSTGGGPQHFGDGTRLSIL.

The J gene is TRBJ1-6, the V gene TRBV5-1; D possibly corresponds to TRBD1 (5 bases). The CDR3 totals 15 residues. CDR1 and CDR2 (germline): SGHRS, YFSETQ. The germline V and J ends were trimmed by 0 bases and 5 bases, with 9 bases remaining between them. The DNA of the CDR3 is TGCGCCAGCAGCTTGGGAGTCAGGGATAATTCACCCCTCCACTTT. It translates to CASSLGVRDNSPLHF.

This clone was counted a few times. The chain has TRBV7-9 and TRBJ1-2, with TRBD1 as a possible D gene (5 bases). Trimming cost V 4 bases and J 8 bases, with 11 bases left between them. CDR3 size: 12 residues. Germline CDR1 SEHNR, CDR2 FQNEAQ (reference sequence). In DNA, the CDR3 is TGTGCCAGCAGCTCGTCGGGGGAAGGCTACACCTTC. Translating it yields CASSSSGEGYTF. Complete variable domain (other parts from reference TRBV7-9 and TRBJ1-2): DTGVSQNPRHKITKRGQNVTFRCDPISEHNRLYWYRQTLGQGPEFLTYFQNEAQLEKSRLLSDRFSAERPKGSFSTLEIQRTEQGDSAMYLCASSSSGEGYTFGSGTRLTVV.

The gene calls are TRBV25-1 and TRBJ1-6; maybe TRBD1 (6 bases). Germline CDR1 and CDR2: MGHDK and SYGVNS. The ends were cut back, 1 base at V and 1 base at J, with 8 bases in the middle. CDR3 length equals 16 residues. The CDR3 reads CASSESQGSYNSPLHF. As DNA, the CDR3 is TGTGCCAGCAGTGAATCACAGGGTTCCTATAATTCACCCCTCCACTTT.

This clone appeared a few times. The chain carries TRBV9 and TRBJ1-3, with 7 bases identical to TRBD1. V was pared by 4 bases and J by 2 bases, with 9 bases of the junction left unmatched. The CDR3 has 16 residues. CDR1 and CDR2 (germline): SGDLS, YYNGEE. The CDR3 is CASSSDPRGAGNTIYF. Here the CDR3 DNA reads TGTGCCAGCAGCTCCGACCCCAGGGGGGCTGGAAACACCATATATTTT. The full variable domain, completed using reference TRBV9 and TRBJ1-3, is DSGVTQTPKHLITATGQRVTLRCSPRSGDLSVYWYQQSLDQGLQFLIQYYNGEERAKGNILERFSAQQFPDLHSELNLSSLELGDSALYFCASSSDPRGAGNTIYFGEGSWLTVV.

This clone came up a few times. The rearrangement links TRBV4-1 to TRBJ2-6, with TRBD2 identical over 13 bases. The germline gives CDR1 MGHRA, CDR2 YSYEKL. The CDR3 consists of 19 residues. V gave up 5 bases and J gave up 2 bases; unmatched junction bases: 9. The CDR3 sequence: CASSTGTSGEGPGANVLTF. The CDR3 bases are TGCGCCAGCAGCACAGGGACTAGCGGGGAAGGTCCTGGGGCCAACGTCCTGACTTTC.

This chain connects TRBV18 to TRBJ1-2; a possible D gene is TRBD1 (6 bases). CDR3 length equals 15 residues. V was pared by 0 bases and J by 2 bases, with 10 bases between. Germline V gene sequence: CDR1 KGHSH, CDR2 LQKENI. In DNA form, the CDR3 reads TGTGCCAGCTCACCACCTACAGGGTCGAACTATGGCTACACCTTC. Its translation is CASSPPTGSNYGYTF.

CDR3 sequence: CASSPIAGGRGEQFF. The CDR3 DNA reads as TGTGCCAGCAGCCCCATAGCGGGGGGGCGGGGGGAGCAGTTCTTC. The chain recombines TRBV5-4 with TRBJ2-1; TRBD2 aligns across 11 bases. In germline, CDR1 is SGHNT, CDR2 YYREEE (reference sequence). V lost 4 bases to trimming and J lost 10 bases; unmatched junction nucleotides: 10. CDR3 length: 15 residues. The full variable domain, rest sourced from reference TRBV5-4 and TRBJ2-1, is ETGVTQSPTHLIKTRGQQVTLRCSSQSGHNTVSWYQQALGQGPQFIFQYYREEENGRGNFPPRFSGLQFPNYSSELNVNALELDDSALYLCASSPIAGGRGEQFFGPGTRLTVL.

The chain couples TRBV7-6 to TRBJ1-6; D remains ambiguous. V lost 5 bases, J lost 7 bases, and 9 bases lay in between. The CDR3 runs to 13 residues. CDR1 is SGHVS and CDR2 is FNYEAQ in the germline V gene. DNA for the CDR3: TGTGCCAGCAGCACACAGAGAAATTCACCCCTCCACTTT. The encoded protein is CASSTQRNSPLHF.

This rearrangement joins TRBV4-1 to TRBJ1-2; TRBD1 matches 7 bases. After removal of 3 bases from V and 1 base from J, the junction contained 8 bases not matched to a gene. This CDR3 region has 16 residues. Germline V lookup: CDR1 MGHRA, CDR2 YSYEKL. Here the CDR3 reads CASSQHPRGDNYGYTF. The CDR3 DNA sequence: TGCGCCAGCAGCCAGCACCCCAGGGGGGATAACTATGGCTACACCTTC.

The rearrangement joins TRBV6-5 to TRBJ2-1; 9 positions agree with TRBD1. Germline V CDR1 and CDR2: MNHEY, SVGAGI. The CDR3 has 15 residues. V was clipped by 6 bases and J by 3 bases; unmatched bases: 6. The CDR3 spells CASRPGTGFYNEQFF. The CDR3 DNA is TGTGCCAGCAGACCCGGGACAGGGTTCTACAATGAGCAGTTCTTC.